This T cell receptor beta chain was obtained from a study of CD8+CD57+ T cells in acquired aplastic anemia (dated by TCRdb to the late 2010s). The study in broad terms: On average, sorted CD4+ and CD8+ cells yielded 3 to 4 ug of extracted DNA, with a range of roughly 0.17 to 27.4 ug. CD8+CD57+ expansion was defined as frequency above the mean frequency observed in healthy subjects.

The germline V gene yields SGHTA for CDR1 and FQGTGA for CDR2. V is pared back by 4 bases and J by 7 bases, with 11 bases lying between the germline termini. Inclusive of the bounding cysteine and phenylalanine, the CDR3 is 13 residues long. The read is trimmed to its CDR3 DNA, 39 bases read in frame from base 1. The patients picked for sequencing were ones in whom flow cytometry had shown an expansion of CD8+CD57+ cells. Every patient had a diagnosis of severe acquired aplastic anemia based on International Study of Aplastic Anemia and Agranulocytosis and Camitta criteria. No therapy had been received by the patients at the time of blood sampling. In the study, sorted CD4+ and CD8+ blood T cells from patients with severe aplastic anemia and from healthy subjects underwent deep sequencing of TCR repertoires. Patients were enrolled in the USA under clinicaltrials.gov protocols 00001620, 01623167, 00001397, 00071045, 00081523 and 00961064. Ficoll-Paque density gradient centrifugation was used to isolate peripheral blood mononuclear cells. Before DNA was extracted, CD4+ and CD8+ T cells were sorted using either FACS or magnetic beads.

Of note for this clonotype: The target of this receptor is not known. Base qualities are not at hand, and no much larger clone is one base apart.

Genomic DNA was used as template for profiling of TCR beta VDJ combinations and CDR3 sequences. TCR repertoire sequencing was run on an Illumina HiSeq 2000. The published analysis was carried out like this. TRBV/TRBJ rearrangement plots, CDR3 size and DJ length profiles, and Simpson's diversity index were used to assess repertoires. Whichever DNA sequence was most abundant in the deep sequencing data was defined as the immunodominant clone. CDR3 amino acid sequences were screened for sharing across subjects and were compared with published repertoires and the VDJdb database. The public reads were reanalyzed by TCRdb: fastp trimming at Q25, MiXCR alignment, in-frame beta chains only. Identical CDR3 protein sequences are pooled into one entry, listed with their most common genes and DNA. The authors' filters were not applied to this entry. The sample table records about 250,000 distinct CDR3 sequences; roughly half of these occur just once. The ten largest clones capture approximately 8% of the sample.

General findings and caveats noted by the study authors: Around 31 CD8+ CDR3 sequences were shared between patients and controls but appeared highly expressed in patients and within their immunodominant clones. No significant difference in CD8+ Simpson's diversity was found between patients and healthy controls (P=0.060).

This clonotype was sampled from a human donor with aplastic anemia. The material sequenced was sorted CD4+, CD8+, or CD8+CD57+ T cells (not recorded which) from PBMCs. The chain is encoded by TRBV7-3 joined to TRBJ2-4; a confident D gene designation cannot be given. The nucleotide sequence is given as TGTGCCAGCAGCTGGGAAGCCGGGAACATTCAGTACTTC. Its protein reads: CASSWEAGNIQYF.